A selection of T cell receptor beta chains follows, all from one sample in a study of blood T cell repertoires in COVID-19. Assay: immunoSEQ multiplex PCR; the TCRdb copy retains only in-frame clones and omits some. Of roughly 280,000 clones listed, 83% are singletons. Sequencing was carried out using peripheral blood. All receptors derive from a man aged 55-75 years who had recovered from COVID-19. The CDR3 runs from the conserved cysteine through the conserved F or W. D genes are given only for firm matches. Clone size appears in some rows only: once, few, many, or a class for an expanded clone.

>NA|NA|TRBV18|TRBJ1-1
TGTGCCAGCTCAATTAGACAGGAGCTGGGCTCTGAAGCTTTCTTT
CASSIRQELGSEAFF
>NA|few|TRBV11-2|TRBJ2-5
TGTGCCAGCAGCTGGGGGGGGCGCGGAGAGACCCAGTACTTC
CASSWGGRGETQYF
>NA|NA|TRBV5-6|TRBJ1-2
TGTGCCAGCAGCCGGCCCGGGGTATCGGGGGGCTACACCTTC
CASSRPGVSGGYTF
>TRBD1|NA|TRBV6-5|TRBJ1-2
TGTGCCAGCAGCCTCACAGGACAGGTCGGCTACACCTTC
CASSLTGQVGYTF
>TRBD1|NA|TRBV4-1|TRBJ1-5
TGCGCCAGCAGCCAAGGGGGACAGGGGGCGATTCAGCCCCAGCATTTT
CASSQGGQGAIQPQHF
>NA|NA|TRBV10-2|TRBJ1-4
TGCGCCAGCAAAGAGCAGGGAAATGAAAAACTGTTTTTT
CASKEQGNEKLFF
>NA|few|TRBV18|TRBJ2-7
TGTGCCAGCTCACCCGGTCAGGTTTCCTACGAGCAGTACTTC
CASSPGQVSYEQYF
>NA|NA|TRBV29-1|TRBJ2-3
TGCAGCTCCCTCGGAGGGCTGACTAGCACAGATACGCAGTATTTT
CSSLGGLTSTDTQYF
>TRBD2|NA|TRBV28|TRBJ2-3
TGTGCCAGCAGTTTAACGGGGGGTTTCACAGATACGCAGTATTTT
CASSLTGGFTDTQYF
>TRBD1|NA|TRBV19|TRBJ1-5
TGTGCCAGTCGGGACAGGGGCCTTGGCAATCAGCCCCAGCATTTT
CASRDRGLGNQPQHF
>NA|NA|TRBV5-6|TRBJ2-5
TGTGCCAGCAGCTTCAACCAAGAGACCCAGTACTTC
CASSFNQETQYF
>TRBD1|NA|TRBV9|TRBJ1-4
TGTGCCAGCAGCGCCCTCGGGACAGGGCCTAATGAAAAACTGTTTTTT
CASSALGTGPNEKLFF
>NA|NA|TRBV18|TRBJ2-6
TGTGCCAGCTCATCTACTGTTGCCTCTGGGGCCAACGTCCTGACTTTC
CASSSTVASGANVLTF
>TRBD1|NA|TRBV6-1|TRBJ1-5
TGTGCCAGCAGTGAAAAGGGACAGGGATTACGGGTACATTTT
CASSEKGQGLRVHF
>TRBD1|NA|TRBV4-1|TRBJ2-5
TGCGCCAGCAGCCAAGGGGGGACAGGGGGAGTGTTGGAGACCCAGTACTTC
CASSQGGTGGVLETQYF
>TRBD1|NA|TRBV28|TRBJ1-6
TGTGCCAGCAGTGAGACAGGGCATAATTCACCCCTCCACTTT
CASSETGHNSPLHF
>NA|NA|TRBV30|TRBJ1-1
TGTGCCTGGCTCACAGGGTTAAGGGGGACTGAAGCTTTCTTT
CAWLTGLRGTEAFF
>TRBD2|NA|TRBV7-9|TRBJ2-7
TGTGCCAGCAGCGAGCGGGGGAGCTCCTACGAGCAGTACTTC
CASSERGSSYEQYF
>NA|NA|TRBV25-1|TRBJ1-2
TGTGCCAGCAGTGGCTCCATTCCCGGTGACAGCTATGGCTACACCTTC
CASSGSIPGDSYGYTF
>NA|NA|TRBV27|TRBJ1-1
TGTGCCAGCAGGGCGACATCAGGCCACATGAACACTGAAGCTTTCTTT
CASRATSGHMNTEAFF
>TRBD1|NA|TRBV6-5|TRBJ1-2
TGTGCCAGCAACCGACAGGGTCGCGACTATGGCTACACCTTC
CASNRQGRDYGYTF
>NA|NA|TRBV7-6|TRBJ2-3
TGTGCCAGCAGCTTAGGGACTCCCGGTGGCACAGATACGCAGTATTTT
CASSLGTPGGTDTQYF
>NA|NA|TRBV30|TRBJ1-2
TGTGCCTGGAGGTCCCCCGCACAGGGCTATGGCTACACCTTC
CAWRSPAQGYGYTF
>NA|NA|TRBV30|TRBJ1-4
TGTGCCTGGAATCGGGACACCAATGAAAAACTGTTTTTT
CAWNRDTNEKLFF
>NA|NA|TRBV6-1|TRBJ1-2
TGTGCCAGCAGTGATCCCGGGAGGGAGTGGGATGGCTACACCTTC
CASSDPGREWDGYTF
>NA|NA|TRBV6-6|TRBJ2-7
TGTGCCAGCAAAGGGGCAACCTACGAGCAGTACTTC
CASKGATYEQYF
>TRBD2|NA|TRBV10-2|TRBJ2-1
TGCGCCAGCAGTGAGTCGGGGACTAGCGTTCAGGTGCTGTTCTTC
CASSESGTSVQVLFF
>NA|few|TRBV6-6|TRBJ1-1
TGTGCCAGCACCGCGAGGAGTAACACTGAAGCTTTCTTT
CASTARSNTEAFF
>TRBD1|NA|TRBV6-6|TRBJ2-7
TGTGCCAGCAGCTCAACAGGGGCCCCCTACGAGCAGTACTTC
CASSSTGAPYEQYF
>NA|few|TRBV5-6|TRBJ1-1
TGTGCCAGCAGCTTGGAAATTGGCGGGAACACTGAAGCTTTCTTT
CASSLEIGGNTEAFF
>TRBD1|NA|TRBV2|TRBJ2-7
TGTGCCAGCAGTGAAGGCCCCGGGGACAGCTACGAGCAGTACTTC
CASSEGPGDSYEQYF
>TRBD1|NA|TRBV29-1|TRBJ1-2
TGCAGCTCAGACGACAGGGATGGCTACACCTTC
CSSDDRDGYTF
>NA|NA|TRBV9|TRBJ1-1
TGTGCCAGCAGCGCCGGGACAAGGAACACTGAAGCTTTCTTT
CASSAGTRNTEAFF
>NA|few|TRBV7-9|TRBJ1-3
TGTGCCAGCAGCTTAGGCAACCCAGGGGTCGGAAACACCATATATTTT
CASSLGNPGVGNTIYF
>TRBD1|NA|TRBV30|TRBJ1-2
TGTGCCTGGAGTGTACATGGCAGGGGGTATGGCTACACCTTC
CAWSVHGRGYGYTF
>TRBD2|NA|TRBV3-1/TRBV3-2|TRBJ2-6
TGTGCCAGCAGCCAAGCCGGGAGGGGTGTTCGTGGGGCCAACGTCCTGACTTTC
CASSQAGRGVRGANVLTF
>TRBD2|NA|TRBV27|TRBJ2-7
TGTGCCAGCAGTTCCCCGGGGGGGCGGGATCGGTACGAGCAGTACTTC
CASSSPGGRDRYEQYF
>NA|NA|TRBV9|TRBJ1-1
TGTGCCAGCAGCGTAGAGTCAAGGGGGTCTGAAGCTTTCTTT
CASSVESRGSEAFF
>NA|NA|TRBV10-2|TRBJ1-1
TGCGCCAGCAGTTCGCAGGGGTTTACTGAAGCTTTCTTT
CASSSQGFTEAFF
>NA|NA|TRBV6-5|TRBJ2-7
TGTGCCAGCAGCCCCACAGGGCGGTCCTACGAGCAGTACTTC
CASSPTGRSYEQYF
>TRBD1|once|TRBV18|TRBJ1-1
TGTGCCAGCTCACCACAGACAGGGGTGGACACTGAAGCTTTCTTT
CASSPQTGVDTEAFF
>NA|NA|TRBV18|TRBJ2-7
TGTGCCAGCTCACCTTCCGGGACACCCGAGCAGTACTTC
CASSPSGTPEQYF
>TRBD1|NA|TRBV7-2|TRBJ1-6
TGTGCCAGCAGACCTACAGGGGGTGGATCACCCCTCCACTTT
CASRPTGGGSPLHF
>NA|NA|TRBV18|TRBJ2-5
TGTGCCAGCTCACGATCGACTGTTCAAGAGACCCAGTACTTC
CASSRSTVQETQYF
>NA|NA|TRBV12-3/TRBV12-4|TRBJ2-7
TGTGCCAGCAGTTTCGGGTTCCACGAGCAGTACTTC
CASSFGFHEQYF
>TRBD2|NA|TRBV3-1/TRBV3-2|TRBJ2-5
TGTGCCAGCAGCCCCCAGGCGGGAGGGGTTCAAGAGACCCAGTACTTC
CASSPQAGGVQETQYF
>TRBD1|NA|TRBV9|TRBJ1-4
TGTGCCAGCAGCCCCAGGACAGGGGGCACTAATGAAAAACTGTTTTTT
CASSPRTGGTNEKLFF
>TRBD2|many|TRBV6-6|TRBJ2-2
TGTGCCAGCAGTCAACTAGCGGGAGTGTCGGGGACCGGGGAGCTGTTTTTT
CASSQLAGVSGTGELFF
>NA|few|TRBV20-1|TRBJ1-4
TGCAGTGCTAGTTCCGGGGATAGGAATGAAAAACTGTTTTTT
CSASSGDRNEKLFF
>NA|NA|TRBV5-4|TRBJ1-4
TGTGCCAGCTCCTATGCCGGAGGAGCTGAAAAACTGTTTTTT
CASSYAGGAEKLFF
>TRBD1|few|TRBV10-2|TRBJ1-6
TGCGCCAGCAGTGATGTGGGACAGATAATTGGTTCACCCCTCCACTTT
CASSDVGQIIGSPLHF
>NA|few|TRBV6-5|TRBJ1-1
TGTGCCAGCACCCTACGCAGGGCAATGAACACTGAAGCTTTCTTT
CASTLRRAMNTEAFF